Listed below are T cell receptor beta chains from one sample, sequenced in a study of T cells after yellow fever vaccination. MiXCR was run by TCRdb on the 5' RACE reads, yielding one entry per CDR3 protein. The table records approximately 120,000 distinct CDR3 sequences, around 15% of them present only once. The source material was CD8+ T cells sorted from PBMCs, sampled 5 days after the yellow fever booster vaccination. The source is a man aged 18 to 30 who received the YFV17D yellow fever vaccine. Each CDR3 is given with its conserved first and last residue. The D gene is left open where the match is weak. The size field is filled for only some rows; it gives once, few, many or a size class.

clone_size: NA; j_call: TRBJ1-1; v_call: TRBV12-3/TRBV12-4; d_call: NA; cdr3_aa: CASTPGGGQAFF; cdr3_nt: TGTGCCAGCACTCCCGGTGGGGGGCAAGCTTTCTTT
clone_size: few; j_call: TRBJ1-2; v_call: TRBV4-1; d_call: NA; cdr3_aa: CASSQGVGAGYGYTF; cdr3_nt: TGCGCCAGCAGCCAAGGAGTGGGCGCGGGCTATGGCTACACCTTC
clone_size: few; j_call: TRBJ2-3; v_call: TRBV10-1; d_call: NA; cdr3_aa: CASSDGRTVDTQYF; cdr3_nt: TGCGCCAGCAGTGATGGTCGAACAGTAGATACGCAGTATTTT
clone_size: NA; j_call: TRBJ2-3; v_call: TRBV7-6; d_call: NA; cdr3_aa: CASSRSGGDTQYF; cdr3_nt: TGTGCCAGCAGCCGATCGGGCGGAGATACGCAGTATTTT
clone_size: NA; j_call: TRBJ2-5; v_call: TRBV11-2; d_call: TRBD2; cdr3_aa: CASSLHGGVIETQYF; cdr3_nt: TGTGCCAGCAGCTTACACGGGGGGGTAATTGAGACCCAGTACTTC
clone_size: NA; j_call: TRBJ2-2; v_call: TRBV19; d_call: NA; cdr3_aa: CASTPAGFTGELFF; cdr3_nt: TGTGCCAGCACACCGGCGGGTTTCACCGGGGAGCTGTTTTTT
clone_size: NA; j_call: TRBJ1-1; v_call: TRBV30; d_call: TRBD1; cdr3_aa: CAWSVAGGFTEAFF; cdr3_nt: TGTGCCTGGAGTGTGGCAGGGGGCTTCACTGAAGCTTTCTTT
clone_size: NA; j_call: TRBJ1-6; v_call: TRBV6-2/TRBV6-3; d_call: NA; cdr3_aa: CASENSGSLHF; cdr3_nt: TGTGCCAGCGAAAACTCGGGGTCCCTCCACTTT
clone_size: NA; j_call: TRBJ2-1; v_call: TRBV6-5; d_call: TRBD2; cdr3_aa: CASSYSSGGLNEQFF; cdr3_nt: TGTGCCAGCAGTTACTCAAGCGGGGGATTGAATGAGCAGTTCTTC
clone_size: NA; j_call: TRBJ2-1; v_call: TRBV24-1; d_call: NA; cdr3_aa: CATSGTTVNEQFF; cdr3_nt: TGTGCCACCAGTGGGACTACGGTCAATGAGCAGTTCTTC
clone_size: many; j_call: TRBJ1-1; v_call: TRBV5-5; d_call: NA; cdr3_aa: CASSWAEGQNTEAFF; cdr3_nt: TGTGCCAGCAGCTGGGCGGAGGGCCAGAACACTGAAGCTTTCTTT
clone_size: NA; j_call: TRBJ1-1; v_call: TRBV4-1; d_call: TRBD1; cdr3_aa: CASSQDITGGNTEAFF; cdr3_nt: TGCGCCAGCAGCCAAGATATAACAGGGGGGAACACTGAAGCTTTCTTT
clone_size: NA; j_call: TRBJ2-1; v_call: TRBV9; d_call: TRBD2; cdr3_aa: CASSYGTSGGKFF; cdr3_nt: TGTGCCAGCAGTTATGGGACTAGCGGGGGGAAGTTCTTC
clone_size: NA; j_call: TRBJ2-1; v_call: TRBV4-3; d_call: NA; cdr3_aa: CTSSQDRVSYNEQFF; cdr3_nt: TGCACCAGCAGCCAAGATAGGGTCTCCTACAATGAGCAGTTCTTC
clone_size: NA; j_call: TRBJ1-2; v_call: TRBV5-1; d_call: NA; cdr3_aa: CASRLDSLGWSGYTF; cdr3_nt: TGCGCCAGCAGACTGGACAGCCTGGGGTGGAGTGGCTACACCTTC
clone_size: few; j_call: TRBJ2-2; v_call: TRBV9; d_call: NA; cdr3_aa: CASSVDSGIVAGELFF; cdr3_nt: TGTGCCAGCAGCGTAGATTCAGGGATCGTAGCCGGGGAGCTGTTTTTT
clone_size: few; j_call: TRBJ2-4; v_call: TRBV4-3; d_call: NA; cdr3_aa: CASSQDSGLAKNIQYF; cdr3_nt: TGCGCCAGCAGCCAAGATTCTGGACTAGCCAAAAACATTCAGTACTTC
clone_size: few; j_call: TRBJ2-1; v_call: TRBV12-3/TRBV12-4; d_call: NA; cdr3_aa: CASTPGTEQFF; cdr3_nt: TGTGCCAGCACCCCGGGGACTGAGCAGTTCTTC
clone_size: many; j_call: TRBJ1-6; v_call: TRBV7-2; d_call: TRBD1; cdr3_aa: CASTTGVYSPLHF; cdr3_nt: TGTGCCAGCACGACAGGGGTATATTCACCCCTCCACTTT
clone_size: NA; j_call: TRBJ2-1; v_call: TRBV12-3/TRBV12-4; d_call: TRBD1; cdr3_aa: CASRGQEQFF; cdr3_nt: TGTGCCAGCAGGGGACAGGAGCAGTTCTTC
clone_size: few; j_call: TRBJ2-7; v_call: TRBV20-1; d_call: TRBD1; cdr3_aa: CSARQGTGYEQYF; cdr3_nt: TGCAGTGCAAGACAGGGTACGGGTTACGAGCAGTACTTC
clone_size: few; j_call: TRBJ1-2; v_call: TRBV6-5; d_call: NA; cdr3_aa: CASSYNQDPSYTF; cdr3_nt: TGTGCCAGCAGTTACAACCAGGACCCGAGCTACACCTTC
clone_size: NA; j_call: TRBJ1-1; v_call: TRBV9; d_call: TRBD1; cdr3_aa: CASSVTGTGHTEAFF; cdr3_nt: TGTGCCAGCAGCGTAACCGGGACAGGCCACACTGAAGCTTTCTTT